A selection of T cell receptor beta chains follows, all from one sample in a study of T cells in localized non-small cell lung cancer. The protocol was immunoSEQ multiplex PCR, while the TCRdb copy is restricted to in-frame clones and leaves out a portion. The repertoire holds about 21,000 clones, with approximately 88% as singletons. Specimen: peripheral blood, collected before any cancer treatment. All receptors derive from a man aged 35 to 69 with stage I lung adenocarcinoma. Both conserved end residues are part of each CDR3. Fields, in order: V gene, clone size, D gene, J gene, CDR3 protein, CDR3 DNA. The D gene is left open where the match is weak. A row's size may be missing; if present it is once, few, many or a size class.

TRBV7-9	NA	TRBD1	TRBJ1-1	CASSARGARGTEAFF	TGTGCCAGCAGCGCCAGGGGGGCCAGGGGCACTGAAGCTTTCTTT
TRBV7-2	NA	TRBD2	TRBJ2-5	CASSSPLGLPGGETQYF	TGTGCCAGCAGCTCCCCACTCGGGCTCCCCGGGGGGGAGACCCAGTACTTC
TRBV14	NA	TRBD2	TRBJ2-3	CASSQAWGTSGTDTQYF	TGTGCCAGCAGCCAAGCATGGGGGACTAGCGGCACAGATACGCAGTATTTT
TRBV4-1	NA	NA	TRBJ2-1	CASSQDRVPNEQFF	TGCGCCAGCAGCCAAGACCGAGTTCCCAATGAGCAGTTCTTC
TRBV30	NA	NA	TRBJ2-7	CAWSDKGEAYEQYF	TGTGCCTGGAGTGATAAAGGAGAGGCCTACGAGCAGTACTTC
TRBV2	NA	NA	TRBJ2-6	CAGKSSGANVLTF	TGTGCCGGAAAGTCCTCTGGGGCCAACGTCCTGACTTTC
TRBV6-1	NA	NA	TRBJ1-1	CASSEKQGNTEAFF	TGTGCCAGCAGTGAAAAACAGGGGAACACTGAAGCTTTCTTT
TRBV7-8	NA	TRBD2	TRBJ2-1	CASSFFLAEYNEQFF	TGTGCCAGCAGCTTTTTCCTAGCGGAGTACAATGAGCAGTTCTTC
TRBV11-1	NA	NA	TRBJ2-1	CASSSDWRGPYNEQFF	TGTGCCAGCAGCTCGGACTGGCGGGGACCCTACAATGAGCAGTTCTTC
TRBV7-9	few	TRBD1	TRBJ2-5	CASSLQGAGETQYF	TGTGCCAGCAGCTTACAGGGGGCCGGAGAGACCCAGTACTTC
TRBV2	NA	NA	TRBJ2-5	CASTSRTTPEETQYF	TGTGCCAGCACCAGCAGGACTACCCCCGAAGAGACCCAGTACTTC
TRBV5-1	NA	NA	TRBJ1-2	CASSLLTQGYGYTF	TGCGCCAGCAGCTTGCTGACCCAGGGCTATGGCTACACCTTC
TRBV2	NA	NA	TRBJ1-2	CASSEHPGKRKGYGYTF	TGTGCCAGCAGTGAACATCCGGGCAAGCGAAAAGGCTATGGCTACACCTTC
TRBV18	NA	TRBD2	TRBJ2-3	CASSASSGAAHTDTQYF	TGTGCCAGCTCAGCCTCTAGCGGGGCCGCCCACACAGATACGCAGTATTTT
TRBV28	NA	NA	TRBJ2-1	CASTLPTAQLPNEQFF	TGTGCCAGCACTCTACCGACAGCCCAATTGCCCAATGAGCAGTTCTTC
TRBV11-1	NA	TRBD1	TRBJ1-2	CASSQGGGAYYGYTF	TGTGCCAGCAGCCAAGGAGGGGGCGCGTACTATGGCTACACCTTC
TRBV7-3	once	NA	TRBJ2-3	CASSLLGISSTDTQYF	TGTGCCAGCAGCTTATTGGGGATTTCTAGCACAGATACGCAGTATTTT
TRBV28	once	NA	TRBJ1-1	CASSLLRSNTEAFF	TGTGCCAGCAGTTTATTAAGGTCGAACACTGAAGCTTTCTTT
TRBV2	NA	NA	TRBJ1-5	CASSDQGLGNQPQHF	TGTGCCAGCAGCGACCAGGGTTTGGGCAATCAGCCCCAGCATTTT
TRBV19	once	TRBD1	TRBJ1-3	CASWDRAGSGNTIYF	TGTGCCAGCTGGGACAGGGCCGGCTCTGGAAACACCATATATTTT
TRBV2	NA	TRBD1	TRBJ1-2	CASQDRNYGYTF	TGTGCCAGCCAGGACAGGAACTATGGCTACACCTTC
TRBV28	NA	TRBD1	TRBJ1-4	CASSPRIGTGQNEKLFF	TGTGCCAGCAGTCCACGGATCGGGACAGGGCAAAATGAAAAACTGTTTTTT
TRBV5-1	NA	TRBD2	TRBJ2-1	CASSYAGLVYEQFF	TGCGCCAGCAGCTACGCGGGACTAGTCTATGAGCAGTTCTTC
TRBV7-2	NA	TRBD1	TRBJ2-7	CASSSRDRASYEQYF	TGTGCCAGCAGTAGCCGAGACAGGGCTTCCTACGAGCAGTACTTC
TRBV7-8	NA	NA	TRBJ1-1	CASSLDLHGTEAFF	TGTGCCAGCAGCTTAGACTTGCACGGAACTGAAGCTTTCTTT
TRBV4-1	NA	NA	TRBJ1-3	CASSSGPIDGTIYF	TGCGCCAGCAGCTCAGGACCGATCGACGGGACCATATATTTT
TRBV5-4	NA	NA	TRBJ1-1	CASSGRDNTEAFF	TGTGCCAGCAGCGGCAGAGATAACACTGAAGCTTTCTTT